The entry below describes one TCR beta chain. Its antigen is unidentified. Some clones are missing from TCRdb's copy, which holds only in-frame ones; the method was immunoSEQ multiplex PCR. The sample shows around 160,000 clones, around 94% of them seen only once. The data stem from a study of T cell responses to AZD1222 COVID-19 vaccine. Study-level results: The sample set comprised mostly white British donors with more females, and clonal diversity was possibly underestimated.

This CDR3 region has 19 residues. Per germline, CDR1 LNHDA and CDR2 SQIVND (reference sequence). The V end lost 1 base, the J end lost 4 bases, and 25 bases lay between the germline ends. Sample: peripheral blood, taken 28 days after the second AZD1222 dose. The chain has TRBV19 and TRBJ1-1; a possible D gene is TRBD1 (6 bases). The source is an adult who received the AZD1222 COVID-19 vaccine. In nucleotides, the CDR3 is TGTGCCAGTAGTATAGTTCAGGGGCGCGGAGTGGGGAAATCCACTGAAGCTTTCTTT. This encodes CASSIVQGRGVGKSTEAFF.